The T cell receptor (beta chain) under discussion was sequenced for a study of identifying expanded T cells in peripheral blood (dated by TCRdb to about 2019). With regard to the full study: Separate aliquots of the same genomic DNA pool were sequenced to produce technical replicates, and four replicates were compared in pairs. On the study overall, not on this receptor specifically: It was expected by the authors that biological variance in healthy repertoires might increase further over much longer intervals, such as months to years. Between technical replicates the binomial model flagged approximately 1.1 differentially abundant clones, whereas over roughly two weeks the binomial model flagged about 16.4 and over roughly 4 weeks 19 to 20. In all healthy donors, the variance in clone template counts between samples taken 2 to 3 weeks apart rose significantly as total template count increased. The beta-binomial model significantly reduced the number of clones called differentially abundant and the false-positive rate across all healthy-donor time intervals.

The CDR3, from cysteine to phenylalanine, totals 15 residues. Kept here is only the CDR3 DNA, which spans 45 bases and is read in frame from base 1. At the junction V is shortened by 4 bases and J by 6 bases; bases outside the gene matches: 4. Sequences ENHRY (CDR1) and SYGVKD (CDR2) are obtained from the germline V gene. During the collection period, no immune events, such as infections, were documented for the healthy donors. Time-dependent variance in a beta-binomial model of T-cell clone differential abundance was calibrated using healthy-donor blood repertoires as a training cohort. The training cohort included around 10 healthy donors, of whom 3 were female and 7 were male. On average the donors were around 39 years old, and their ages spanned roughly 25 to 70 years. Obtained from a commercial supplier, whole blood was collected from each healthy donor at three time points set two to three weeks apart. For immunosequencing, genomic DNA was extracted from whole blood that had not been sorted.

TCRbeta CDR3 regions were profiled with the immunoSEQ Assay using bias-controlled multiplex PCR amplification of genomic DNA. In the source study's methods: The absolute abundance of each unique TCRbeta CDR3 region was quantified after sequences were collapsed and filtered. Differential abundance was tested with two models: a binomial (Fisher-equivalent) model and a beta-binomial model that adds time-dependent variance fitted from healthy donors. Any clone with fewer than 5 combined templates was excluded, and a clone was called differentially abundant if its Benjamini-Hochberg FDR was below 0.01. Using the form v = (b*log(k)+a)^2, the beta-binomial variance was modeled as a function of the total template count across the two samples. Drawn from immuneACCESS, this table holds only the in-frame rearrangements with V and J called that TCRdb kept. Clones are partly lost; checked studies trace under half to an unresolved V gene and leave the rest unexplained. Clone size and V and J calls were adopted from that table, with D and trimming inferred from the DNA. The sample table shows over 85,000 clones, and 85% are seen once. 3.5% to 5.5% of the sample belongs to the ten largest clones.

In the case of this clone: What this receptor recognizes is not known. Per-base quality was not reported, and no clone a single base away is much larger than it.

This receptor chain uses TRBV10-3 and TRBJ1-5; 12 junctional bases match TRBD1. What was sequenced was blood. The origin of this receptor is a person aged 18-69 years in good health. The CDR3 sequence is CAISAGTGGGQPQHF. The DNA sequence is TGTGCCATCAGTGCCGGGACAGGGGGCGGTCAGCCCCAGCATTTT.